The sample holds a few counts of the clone carrying this T cell receptor (beta chain). These data come from a study of neoadjuvant anti-PD-1 for oral cavity cancer. Study-wide context: Nivolumab at 3 mg/kg was mostly given biweekly, three to four doses, pre-surgery. Patients without progression got a fourth dose around day 43.

V lost 1 base and J lost 3; bases outside the gene matches: 8. The CDR3 sequence is 17 residues long. Per the germline V gene, CDR1 is SGHDT and CDR2 is YYEEEE. Most PBMC samples had approximately 500 ng input DNA in six replicates. Repertoires were generated with immunoSEQ multiplex PCR, while TCRdb's copy carries only in-frame clones and drops some. The sample carries roughly 40,000 clones, 77% recorded once. The time point is: after neoadjuvant nivolumab, at surgical resection. No culture or expansion preceded analysis of these blood cells. This chain uses TRBV5-6 with TRBJ2-3; 10 bases agree with TRBD1. This sample comprised PBMCs, obtained after nivolumab (anti-PD-1) treatment. This sequence originates from a person between 35 and 79 years old with oral cavity squamous cell carcinoma. In DNA, the CDR3 is TGTGCCAGCAGCTTGTGGACAGGGGGTATTATAACAGATACGCAGTATTTT. It translates to CASSLWTGGIITDTQYF. The full variable domain, in which reference TRBV5-6 and TRBJ2-3 provide the parts outside the CDR3, is DAGVTQSPTHLIKTRGQQVTLRCSPKSGHDTVSWYQQALGQGPQFIFQYYEEEERQRGNFPDRFSGHQFPNYSSELNVNALLLGDSALYLCASSLWTGGIITDTQYFGPGTRLTVL.